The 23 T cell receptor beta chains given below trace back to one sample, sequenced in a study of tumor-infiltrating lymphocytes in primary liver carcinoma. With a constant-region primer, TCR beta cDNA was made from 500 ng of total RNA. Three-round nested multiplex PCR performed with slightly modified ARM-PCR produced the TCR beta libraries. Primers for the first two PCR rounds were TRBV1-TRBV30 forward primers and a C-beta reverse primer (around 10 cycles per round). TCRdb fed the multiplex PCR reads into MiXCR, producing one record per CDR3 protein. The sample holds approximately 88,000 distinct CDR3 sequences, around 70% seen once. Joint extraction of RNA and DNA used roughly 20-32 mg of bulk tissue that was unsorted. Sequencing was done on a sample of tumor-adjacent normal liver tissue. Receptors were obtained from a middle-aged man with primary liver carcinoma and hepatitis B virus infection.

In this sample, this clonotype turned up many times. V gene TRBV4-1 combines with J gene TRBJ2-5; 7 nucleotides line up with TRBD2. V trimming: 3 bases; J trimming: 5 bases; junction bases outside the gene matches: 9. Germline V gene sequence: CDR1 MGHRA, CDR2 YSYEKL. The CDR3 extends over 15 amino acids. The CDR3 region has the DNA TGCGCCAGCAGCCACCTAGGGGAGGGTTTGGAGACCCAGTACTTC. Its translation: CASSHLGEGLETQYF.

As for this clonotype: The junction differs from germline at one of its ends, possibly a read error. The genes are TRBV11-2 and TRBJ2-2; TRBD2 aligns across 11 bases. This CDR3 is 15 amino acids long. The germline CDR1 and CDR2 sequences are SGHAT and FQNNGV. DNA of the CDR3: TGTGCCAGCAGCTTTAGCGGGAGGGCCAAGGGGGAGCTGTATTTT. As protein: CASSFSGRAKGELYF.

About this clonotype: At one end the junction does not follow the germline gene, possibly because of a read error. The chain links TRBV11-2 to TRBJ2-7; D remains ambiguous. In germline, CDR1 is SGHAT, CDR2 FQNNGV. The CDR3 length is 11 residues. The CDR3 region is CVSSATIEQYF. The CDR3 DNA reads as TGTGTCAGCAGCGCGACGATCGAGCAGTACTTC.

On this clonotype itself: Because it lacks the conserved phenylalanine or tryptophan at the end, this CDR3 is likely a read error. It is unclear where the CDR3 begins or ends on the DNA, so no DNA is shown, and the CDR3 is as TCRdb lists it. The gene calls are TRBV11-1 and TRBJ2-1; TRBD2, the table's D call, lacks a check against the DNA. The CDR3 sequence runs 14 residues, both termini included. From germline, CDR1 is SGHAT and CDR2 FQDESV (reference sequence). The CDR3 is CASSLGTGYNERFL.

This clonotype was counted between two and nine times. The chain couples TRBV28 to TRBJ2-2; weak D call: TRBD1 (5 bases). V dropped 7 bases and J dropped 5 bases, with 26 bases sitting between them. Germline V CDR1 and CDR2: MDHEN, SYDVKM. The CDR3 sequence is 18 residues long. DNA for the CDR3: TGTGCCAGCACCGACCCGCGGACGGACCAGGGTAGGACCGGGGAGCTGTTTTTT. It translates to CASTDPRTDQGRTGELFF.

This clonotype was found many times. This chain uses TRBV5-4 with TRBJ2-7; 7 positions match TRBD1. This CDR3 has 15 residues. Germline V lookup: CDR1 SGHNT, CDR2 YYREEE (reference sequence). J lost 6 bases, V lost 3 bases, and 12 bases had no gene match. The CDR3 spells CASSSSPDRFGEQYF. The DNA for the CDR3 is TGTGCCAGCAGCTCGTCGCCGGACAGGTTCGGCGAGCAGTACTTC.

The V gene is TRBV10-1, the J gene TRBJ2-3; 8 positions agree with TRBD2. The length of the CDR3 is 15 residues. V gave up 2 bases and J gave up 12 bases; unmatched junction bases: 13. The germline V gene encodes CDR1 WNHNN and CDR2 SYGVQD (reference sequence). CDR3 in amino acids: CASSEGTRETDIQYF. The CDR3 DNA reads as TGCGCCAGCAGTGAGGGGACTAGGGAGACAGATATACAGTATTTT.

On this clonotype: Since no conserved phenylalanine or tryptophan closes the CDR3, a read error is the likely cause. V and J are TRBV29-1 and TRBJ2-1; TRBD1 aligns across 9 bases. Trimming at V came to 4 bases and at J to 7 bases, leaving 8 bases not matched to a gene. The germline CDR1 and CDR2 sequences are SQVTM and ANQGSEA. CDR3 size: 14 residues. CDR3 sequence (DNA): TGCAGCGTTGTTGGACAGGGGCCTTTTAATGAGCAGTTCATC. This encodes CSVVGQGPFNEQFI.

CDR3 bases: TGTGCCAGCTTGGATATCGGACTAGCCATGGGTGAGCAGTTCTTC. It codes for CASLDIGLAMGEQFF. This chain links TRBV11-2 with TRBJ2-1; TRBD2 aligns across 8 bases. The CDR3 consists of 15 residues. Looked up from germline, CDR1 is SGHAT and CDR2 is FQNNGV. The V gene end was trimmed by 8 bases and the J gene end by 9 bases; junction bases not matched to a gene: 15. The full variable domain, with the rest looked up from reference TRBV11-2 and TRBJ2-1, is EAGVAQSPRYKIIEKRQSVAFWCNPISGHATLYWYQQILGQGPKLLIQFQNNGVVDDSQLPKDRFSAERLKGVDSTLKIQPAKLEDSAVYLCASLDIGLAMGEQFFGPGTRLTVL.

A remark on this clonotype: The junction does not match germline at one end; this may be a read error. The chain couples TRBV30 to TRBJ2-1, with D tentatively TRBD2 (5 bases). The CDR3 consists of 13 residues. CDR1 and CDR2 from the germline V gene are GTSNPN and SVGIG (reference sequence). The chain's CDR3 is CALRRASYNEQSF. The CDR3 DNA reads TGTGCCCTGAGGCGGGCGTCCTACAATGAGCAGTCCTTC.

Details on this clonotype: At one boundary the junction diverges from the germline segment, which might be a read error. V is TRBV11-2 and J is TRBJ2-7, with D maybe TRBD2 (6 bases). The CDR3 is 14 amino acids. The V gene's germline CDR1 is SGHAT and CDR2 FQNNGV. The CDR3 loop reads CASSALAGSYKQYF. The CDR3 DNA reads TGTGCCAGCAGCGCACTAGCAGGCTCCTACAAGCAGTACTTC.

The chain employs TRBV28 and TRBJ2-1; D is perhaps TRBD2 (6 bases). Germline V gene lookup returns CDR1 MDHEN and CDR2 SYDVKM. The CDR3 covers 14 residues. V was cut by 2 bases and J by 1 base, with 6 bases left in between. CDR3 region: CASSLGGSYNEQFF. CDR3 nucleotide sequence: TGTGCCAGCAGTTTAGGAGGGTCCTACAATGAGCAGTTCTTC.

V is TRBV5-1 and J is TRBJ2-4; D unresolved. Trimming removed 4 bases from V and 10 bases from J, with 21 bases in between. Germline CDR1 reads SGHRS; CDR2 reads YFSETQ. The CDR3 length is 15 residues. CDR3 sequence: CASSPRRPNMDIQYF. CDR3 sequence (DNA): TGCGCCAGCAGCCCACGTAGACCAAATATGGATATTCAGTACTTC.

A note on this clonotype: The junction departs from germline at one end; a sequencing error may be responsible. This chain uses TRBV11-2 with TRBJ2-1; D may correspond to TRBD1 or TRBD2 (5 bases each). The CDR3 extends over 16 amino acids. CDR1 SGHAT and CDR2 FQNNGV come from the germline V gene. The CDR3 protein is CVSSSPCGGPYNEQFF. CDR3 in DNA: TGTGTCAGCAGCTCGCCCTGTGGGGGACCCTACAATGAGCAGTTCTTC.

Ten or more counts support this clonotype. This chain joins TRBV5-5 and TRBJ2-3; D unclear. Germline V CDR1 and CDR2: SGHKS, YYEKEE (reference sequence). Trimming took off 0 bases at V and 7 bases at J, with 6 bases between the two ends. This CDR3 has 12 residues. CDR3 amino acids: CASSLEGNTQYF. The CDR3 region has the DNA TGTGCCAGCAGCTTGGAAGGAAATACGCAGTATTTT.

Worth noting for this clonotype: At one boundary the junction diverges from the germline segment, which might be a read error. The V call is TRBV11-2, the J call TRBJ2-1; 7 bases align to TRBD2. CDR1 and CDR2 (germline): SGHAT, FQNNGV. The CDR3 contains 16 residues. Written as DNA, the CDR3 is TGTGCCAGCAGCTTAGGCTGGACTAGGGACGACAATGAGCAGTCCTTC. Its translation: CASSLGWTRDDNEQSF.

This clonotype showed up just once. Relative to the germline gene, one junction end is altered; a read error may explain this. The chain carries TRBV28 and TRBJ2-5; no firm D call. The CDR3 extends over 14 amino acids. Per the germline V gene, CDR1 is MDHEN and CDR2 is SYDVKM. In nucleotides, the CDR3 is TGTGCCAGCACTGGCACGACGGATCAAGAGACCCAGAACTTC. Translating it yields CASTGTTDQETQNF.

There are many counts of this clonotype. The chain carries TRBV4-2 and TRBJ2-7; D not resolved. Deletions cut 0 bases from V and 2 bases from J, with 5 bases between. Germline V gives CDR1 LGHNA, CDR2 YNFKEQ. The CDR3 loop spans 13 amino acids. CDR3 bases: TGTGCCAGCAGCCAAGACGGCCCCTACGAGCAGTACTTC. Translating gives CASSQDGPYEQYF.

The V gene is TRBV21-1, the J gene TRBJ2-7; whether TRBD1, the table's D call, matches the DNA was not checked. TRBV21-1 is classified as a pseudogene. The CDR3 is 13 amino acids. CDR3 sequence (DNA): TGTGCCAGCAGCAAACCTGTCTTCAACGAGCAGTACTTC. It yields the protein CASSKPVFNEQYF.

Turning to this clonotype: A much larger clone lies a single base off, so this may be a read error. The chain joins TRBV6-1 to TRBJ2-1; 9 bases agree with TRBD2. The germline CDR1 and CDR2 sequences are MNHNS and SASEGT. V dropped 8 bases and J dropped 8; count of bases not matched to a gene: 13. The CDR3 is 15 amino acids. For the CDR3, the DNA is TGTGCCAGCTCCTTTAGTAGCGGGAGAGGGGATGAGCAGTTCTTC. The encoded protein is CASSFSSGRGDEQFF.

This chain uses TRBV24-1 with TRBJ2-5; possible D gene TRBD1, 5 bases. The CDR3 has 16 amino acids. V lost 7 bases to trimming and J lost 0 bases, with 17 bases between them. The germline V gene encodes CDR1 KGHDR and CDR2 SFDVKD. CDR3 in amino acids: CATSPKAGKYQETQYF. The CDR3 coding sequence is TGTGCCACCAGCCCAAAGGCAGGGAAGTACCAAGAGACCCAGTACTTC.

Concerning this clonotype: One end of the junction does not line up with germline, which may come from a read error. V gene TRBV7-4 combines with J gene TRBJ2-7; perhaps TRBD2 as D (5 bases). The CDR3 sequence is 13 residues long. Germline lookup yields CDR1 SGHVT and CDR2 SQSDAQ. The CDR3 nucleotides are TGTGCCAGCATCTTCAAATCTGACTACGAGCACTACTTC. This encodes CASIFKSDYEHYF.

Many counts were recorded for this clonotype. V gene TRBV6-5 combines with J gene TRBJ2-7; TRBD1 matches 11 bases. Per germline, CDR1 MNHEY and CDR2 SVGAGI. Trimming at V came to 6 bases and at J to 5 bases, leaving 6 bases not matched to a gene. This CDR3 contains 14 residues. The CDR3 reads CASSRDRGNHEQYF. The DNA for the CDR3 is TGTGCCAGCAGCCGGGACAGGGGGAACCACGAGCAGTACTTC.